What follows are 20 T cell receptor beta chains derived from one specimen sequenced in a study of CD8 T cells in Susac syndrome. The RNA input was about 0.45 to 1 ug, and it was reverse transcribed with random hexamers. MiXCR, applied by TCRdb to the immunoSEQ multiplex PCR reads, yields one record per CDR3 protein. The table lists approximately 130,000 distinct CDR3 sequences, roughly 89% of them singletons, with approximately 0.24% in the top ten. Material for sequencing was CD8+ T cells from PBMCs. The origin of the receptors is a human donor with multiple sclerosis.

There are a few counts of this clonotype. The gene calls are TRBV10-3 and TRBJ1-1, with D perhaps TRBD1 (5 bases). This CDR3 spans 12 amino acids. V lost 6 bases and J lost 1, with 6 bases in between. The V gene's germline CDR1 is ENHRY and CDR2 SYGVKD. The chain's CDR3 is CAISQGNTEAFF. CDR3 coding DNA: TGTGCCATCAGCCAGGGGAACACTGAAGCTTTCTTT.

The table lists this clonotype with a few counts. The chain combines TRBV13 with TRBJ2-1; the match to TRBD2 covers 13 bases. The ends lost 5 bases at V and 5 bases at J; junction bases unmatched: 6. This CDR3 comprises 16 residues. CDR1 is PRHDT and CDR2 is FYEKMQ in the germline V gene (reference sequence). The CDR3 DNA reads as TGTGCCAGCAGCCCCGGACTAGCGGGAGTTGACAATGAGCAGTTCTTC. This gives the protein CASSPGLAGVDNEQFF.

This chain links TRBV27 with TRBJ2-7; 7 bases fit TRBD1. Germline CDR1 reads MNHEY; CDR2 reads SMNVEV (reference sequence). The CDR3 runs 15 residues. V gave up 3 bases and J gave up 1 base; unmatched junction bases: 6. CDR3 region: CASSLGQRPSYEQYF. DNA of the CDR3: TGTGCCAGCAGTTTGGGACAGCGCCCTTCCTACGAGCAGTACTTC.

Turning to this clonotype: The limits of the CDR3 on the DNA are not certain, so only TCRdb's listed CDR3 is given. CDR3 protein: CASSPFLAVDEQFF. The chain couples TRBV2 to TRBJ2-1; the DNA was not compared with TRBD1, the D call given in the table. The CDR3 is made up of 14 amino acids, end residues included. Germline-derived CDR1 and CDR2 are SNHLY and FYNNEI.

V is TRBV6-2 or TRBV6-3 and J is TRBJ2-2; 8 positions match TRBD1. Germline lookup yields CDR1 MNHEY and CDR2 SVGEGT. This CDR3 is built from 17 residues. V dropped 6 bases and J dropped 3; count of bases not matched to a gene: 12. The CDR3 here is CASSPDRGVEDTGELFF. CDR3 DNA: TGTGCCAGCAGCCCCGACAGGGGAGTGGAGGACACCGGGGAGCTGTTTTTT.

The V gene is TRBV7-9, the J gene TRBJ2-7, with D possibly matching TRBD2 (6 bases). The germline gives CDR1 SEHNR, CDR2 FQNEAQ (reference sequence). The CDR3 is 16 amino acids. Trimming pared 0 bases from V and 0 bases from J, leaving 12 bases between. Here the CDR3 reads CASSLARGLSSYEQYF. The CDR3 coding sequence is TGTGCCAGCAGCTTAGCGCGGGGACTCAGCTCCTACGAGCAGTACTTC.

The rearrangement uses TRBV19 and TRBJ2-3; no reliable D call. The CDR3 contains 14 residues. V dropped 4 bases and J dropped 2 bases, with 10 bases sitting between them. Germline lookup yields CDR1 LNHDA and CDR2 SQIVND (reference sequence). The CDR3: CASSSLGVTDTQYF. CDR3 coding DNA: TGTGCCAGTAGTAGCCTTGGGGTCACAGATACGCAGTATTTT.

The table lists this clonotype with a few counts. V usage is TRBV30 and J usage is TRBJ2-7, with D uncertain. Deletions cut 3 bases from V and 4 bases from J, with 13 bases between. Germline CDR1 and CDR2: GTSNPN and SVGIG (reference sequence). The CDR3 is made up of 13 amino acids. The CDR3 sequence: CAWSWTRAYEQYF. In DNA form, the CDR3 reads TGTGCCTGGAGCTGGACGAGAGCTTACGAGCAGTACTTC.

The CDR3 region has the DNA TGCAGCGTTGCCGAATCTGGAAACACCATATATTTT. Translated, it gives CSVAESGNTIYF. The V and J genes are TRBV29-1 and TRBJ1-3; D call uncertain. Trimming took off 4 bases at V and 1 base at J, with 5 bases between the two ends. The CDR3 consists of 12 residues. CDR1 and CDR2 (germline): SQVTM, ANQGSEA.

The rearrangement links TRBV30 to TRBJ1-2; no firm D call. The germline V gene encodes CDR1 GTSNPN and CDR2 SVGIG (reference sequence). V lost 7 bases, J lost 4 bases, and 7 bases lay in between. The CDR3 is 10 residues long. The CDR3 region has the DNA TGTGCCTTGAATTTCTATGGCTACACCTTC. Amino acid sequence: CALNFYGYTF.

V is TRBV7-9 and J is TRBJ1-4; D call uncertain. The CDR3 runs 15 residues. Germline V gene sequence: CDR1 SEHNR, CDR2 FQNEAQ (reference sequence). The V gene lost 4 bases and the J gene lost 7 bases, with 16 bases spanning the gap. CDR3 coding DNA: TGTGCCAGCAGCTCAACCCGTGTCCCTGGTGAAAAACTGTTTTTT. Protein sequence: CASSSTRVPGEKLFF. The whole variable domain, remainder taken from reference TRBV7-9 and TRBJ1-4, is DTGVSQNPRHKITKRGQNVTFRCDPISEHNRLYWYRQTLGQGPEFLTYFQNEAQLEKSRLLSDRFSAERPKGSFSTLEIQRTEQGDSAMYLCASSSTRVPGEKLFFGSGTQLSVL.

This chain links TRBV11-2 with TRBJ2-2, with D hard to call. V was trimmed by 5 bases and J by 8 bases, leaving 9 bases between them. Looked up from germline, CDR1 is SGHAT and CDR2 is FQNNGV. CDR3 length equals 12 residues. The CDR3 here is CASSLPIGELFF. DNA for the CDR3: TGTGCCAGCAGCCTACCAATAGGGGAGCTGTTTTTT.

The rearrangement joins TRBV27 to TRBJ1-1; D not resolved. Trimming removed 5 bases from V and 0 bases from J, with 10 bases in between. This CDR3 spans 14 amino acids. CDR1 MNHEY and CDR2 SMNVEV come from the germline V gene (reference sequence). CDR3 coding DNA: TGTGCCAGCAGTACAGACGGAATGAACACTGAAGCTTTCTTT. It yields the protein CASSTDGMNTEAFF.

The chain joins TRBV12-3 or TRBV12-4 to TRBJ2-3; D is possibly TRBD1 (6 bases). Trimming shortened V by 8 bases and J by 2 bases, and 17 bases separated the two germline ends. CDR3 length: 15 amino acids. Here the CDR3 DNA reads TGTGCCAGCGTAGACAGGTCTTGGGCCACAGATACGCAGTATTTT. This gives the protein CASVDRSWATDTQYF.

The chain recombines TRBV13 with TRBJ2-5, with TRBD2 matching 13 bases. CDR3 length equals 16 residues. Germline trimming cut 5 bases from V and 4 bases from J; bases unmatched to any gene: 7. Germline CDR1 PRHDT, CDR2 FYEKMQ (reference sequence). CDR3 nucleotides: TGTGCCAGCAGCCCCCGACTAGCGGGAGGTCGAGAGACCCAGTACTTC. Its protein product is CASSPRLAGGRETQYF.

The chain uses TRBV5-6 and TRBJ2-1; D gene ambiguous. Per the germline V gene, CDR1 is SGHDT and CDR2 is YYEEEE. V dropped 1 base and J dropped 12 bases, with 8 bases sitting between them. The CDR3 loop spans 11 amino acids. The CDR3 here is CASSLRTRQFF. The CDR3 coding sequence is TGTGCCAGCAGCTTGAGGACGAGGCAGTTCTTC.

This chain uses TRBV14 with TRBJ2-7; D call uncertain. With 1 base removed from V and 6 bases from J, the gap between germline ends came to 4 bases. This CDR3 contains 11 residues. Germline assignment: CDR1 SGHDN and CDR2 FVKESK. CDR3 in DNA: TGTGCCAGCAGCCAAGCAACCGAGCAGTACTTC. Its protein is CASSQATEQYF.

The chain carries TRBV5-4 and TRBJ2-7, with TRBD2 matching over 7 bases. Germline V gene lookup returns CDR1 SGHNT and CDR2 YYREEE (reference sequence). After removal of 3 bases from V and 6 bases from J, the junction contained 3 bases not matched to a gene. This CDR3 has 12 residues. The CDR3 loop reads CASSSIAGEQYF. CDR3 DNA sequence: TGTGCCAGCAGCTCAATAGCGGGCGAGCAGTACTTC.

The genes are TRBV15 and TRBJ2-2; perhaps TRBD2 as D (5 bases). The germline V gene has CDR1 LNHNV and CDR2 YYDKDF (reference sequence). The CDR3 contains 13 residues. Trimming removed 11 bases at V and 5 bases at J, with 15 bases between. In DNA form, the CDR3 reads TGTGCCGCAAGAGGCCCGGGAACCGGGGAGCTGTTTTTT. This encodes CAARGPGTGELFF.

This chain joins TRBV27 and TRBJ2-7, with D possibly TRBD1 on 6 matching bases. The CDR3 sequence is 13 residues long. Germline V gene lookup returns CDR1 MNHEY and CDR2 SMNVEV (reference sequence). V lost 4 bases, J lost 3 bases, and 10 bases lay in between. The CDR3 reads CASSSDRYYEQYF. The CDR3 nucleotides read TGTGCCAGCAGTTCGGACAGATACTACGAGCAGTACTTC.